This entry is about one T cell receptor beta chain. As originally analysed: Nucleated cell number was recorded as an estimate derived from reference gene primer amplification. Sequencing was performed with immunoSEQ multiplex PCR; in TCRdb, only in-frame clones are kept and a portion is missing. V, J and clone size derive from that table, while D and trimming were established from the DNA sequence. The sample lists 100,000 to 150,000 clones, around 80% seen once, with approximately 3.9% in the top ten. This entry belongs to a study of blood T cell repertoires in COVID-19. Study summary: Acute and convalescent COVID-19 specimens originated in the United States, Italy and Spain. The analysed material was cDNA or gDNA that came from T cells, B-cell-depleted T cells, or PBMCs.

The specimen was peripheral blood. This sequence was found in a woman in her forties or fifties with acute or convalescent COVID-19.

CDR3 in DNA: TGTGCCAGCAGCTTAGGACAGGGCTTTGATGGCTACACCTTC. Its translation: CASSLGQGFDGYTF. The V call is TRBV7-9, the J call TRBJ1-2; 7 nucleotides agree with TRBD1. Germline assignment: CDR1 SEHNR and CDR2 FQNEAQ (reference sequence). The CDR3 covers 14 residues. After removal of 1 base from V and 6 bases from J, the junction contained 5 bases not matched to a gene.